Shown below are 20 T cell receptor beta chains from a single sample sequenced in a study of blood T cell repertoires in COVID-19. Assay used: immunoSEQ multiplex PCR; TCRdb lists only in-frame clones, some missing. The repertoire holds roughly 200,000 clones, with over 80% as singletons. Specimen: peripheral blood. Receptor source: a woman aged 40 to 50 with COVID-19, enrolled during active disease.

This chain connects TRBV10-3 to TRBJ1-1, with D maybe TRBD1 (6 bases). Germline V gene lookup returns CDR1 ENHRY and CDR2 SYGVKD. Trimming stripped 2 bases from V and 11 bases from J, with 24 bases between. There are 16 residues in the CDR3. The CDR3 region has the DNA TGTGCCATCAGTGAGATGCAGTCCACAGGGACGATTTGGGCTTTCTTT. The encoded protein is CAISEMQSTGTIWAFF.

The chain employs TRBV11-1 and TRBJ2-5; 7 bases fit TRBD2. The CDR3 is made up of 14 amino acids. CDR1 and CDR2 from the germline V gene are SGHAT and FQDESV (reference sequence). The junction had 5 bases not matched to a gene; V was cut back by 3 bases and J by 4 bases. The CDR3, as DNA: TGTGCCAGCAGCTTTGGCGGGAGACCAGAGACCCAGTACTTC. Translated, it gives CASSFGGRPETQYF. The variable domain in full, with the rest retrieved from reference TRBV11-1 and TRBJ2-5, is EAEVAQSPRYKITEKSQAVAFWCDPISGHATLYWYRQILGQGPELLVQFQDESVVDDSQLPKDRFSAERLKGVDSTLKIQPAELGDSAMYLCASSFGGRPETQYFGPGTRLLVL.

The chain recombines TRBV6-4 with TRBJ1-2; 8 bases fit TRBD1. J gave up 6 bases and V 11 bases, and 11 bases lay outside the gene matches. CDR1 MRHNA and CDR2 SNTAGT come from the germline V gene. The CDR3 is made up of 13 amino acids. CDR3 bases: TGTGCCGGACTTAGGACAGGGCGGGATGGCTACACCTTC. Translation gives CAGLRTGRDGYTF.

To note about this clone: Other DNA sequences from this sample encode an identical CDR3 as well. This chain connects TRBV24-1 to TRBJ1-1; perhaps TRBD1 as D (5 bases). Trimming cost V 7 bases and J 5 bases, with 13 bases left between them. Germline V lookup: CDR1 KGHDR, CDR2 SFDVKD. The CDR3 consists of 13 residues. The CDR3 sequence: CATRERGGTEAFF. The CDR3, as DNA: TGTGCCACCAGGGAAAGGGGCGGAACTGAAGCTTTCTTT.

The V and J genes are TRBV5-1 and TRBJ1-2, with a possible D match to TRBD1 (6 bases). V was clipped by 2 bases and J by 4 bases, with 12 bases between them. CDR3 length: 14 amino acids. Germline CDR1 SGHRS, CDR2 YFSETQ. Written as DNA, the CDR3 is TGCGCCAGCAGCTTACAGGGCTTCCCCTATGGCTACACCTTC. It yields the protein CASSLQGFPYGYTF.

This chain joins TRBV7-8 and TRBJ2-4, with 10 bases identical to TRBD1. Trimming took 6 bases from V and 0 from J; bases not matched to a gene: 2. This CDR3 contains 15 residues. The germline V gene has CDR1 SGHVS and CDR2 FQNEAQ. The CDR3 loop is CASSRTGGAKNIQYF. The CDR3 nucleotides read TGTGCCAGCAGTCGGACAGGGGGAGCCAAAAACATTCAGTACTTC.

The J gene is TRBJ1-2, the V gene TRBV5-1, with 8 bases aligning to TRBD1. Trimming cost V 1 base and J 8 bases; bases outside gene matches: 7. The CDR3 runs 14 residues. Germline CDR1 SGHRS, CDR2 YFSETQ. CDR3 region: CASSLRGQGHGYTF. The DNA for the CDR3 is TGCGCCAGCAGCTTGAGAGGACAGGGCCACGGCTACACCTTC.

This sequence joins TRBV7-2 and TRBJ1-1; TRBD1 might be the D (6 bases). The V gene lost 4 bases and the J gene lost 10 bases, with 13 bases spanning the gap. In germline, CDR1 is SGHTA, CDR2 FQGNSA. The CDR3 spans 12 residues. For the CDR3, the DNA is TGTGCCAGCAGCTCCGGGGGGGCCGGAGCTTTCTTT. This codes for CASSSGGAGAFF. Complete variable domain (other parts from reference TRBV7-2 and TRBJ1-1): GAGVSQSPSNKVTEKGKDVELRCDPISGHTALYWYRQSLGQGLEFLIYFQGNSAPDKSGLPSDRFSAERTGGSVSTLTIQRTQQEDSAVYLCASSSGGAGAFFGQGTRLTVV.

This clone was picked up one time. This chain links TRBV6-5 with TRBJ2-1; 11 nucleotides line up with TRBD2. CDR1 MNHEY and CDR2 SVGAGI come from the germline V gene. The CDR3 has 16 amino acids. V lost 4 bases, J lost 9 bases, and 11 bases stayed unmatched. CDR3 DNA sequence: TGTGCCAGCAGTTCCGCCCTAGCGGGGGGTACTATTGAGCAGTTCTTC. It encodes CASSSALAGGTIEQFF.

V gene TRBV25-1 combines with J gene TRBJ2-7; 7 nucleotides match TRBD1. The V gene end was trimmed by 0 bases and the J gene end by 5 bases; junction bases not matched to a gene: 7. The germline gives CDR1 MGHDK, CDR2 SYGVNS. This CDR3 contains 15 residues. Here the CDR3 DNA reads TGTGCCAGCAGTGAATATGGGACAGCTGACAACGAGCAGTACTTC. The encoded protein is CASSEYGTADNEQYF.

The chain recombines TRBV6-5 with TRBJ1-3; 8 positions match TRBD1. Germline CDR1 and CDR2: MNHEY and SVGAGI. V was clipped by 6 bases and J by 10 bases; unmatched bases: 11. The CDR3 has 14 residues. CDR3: CASSYTGQGGTIYF. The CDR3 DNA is TGTGCCAGCAGCTATACCGGACAGGGTGGGACCATATATTTT.

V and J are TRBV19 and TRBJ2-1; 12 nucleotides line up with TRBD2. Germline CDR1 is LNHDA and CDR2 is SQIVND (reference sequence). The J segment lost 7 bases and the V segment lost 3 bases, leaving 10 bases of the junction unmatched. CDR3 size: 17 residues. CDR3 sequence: CASSILAGGVVGNEQFF. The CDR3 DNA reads TGTGCCAGTAGTATCCTAGCGGGAGGGGTAGTGGGGAATGAGCAGTTCTTC.

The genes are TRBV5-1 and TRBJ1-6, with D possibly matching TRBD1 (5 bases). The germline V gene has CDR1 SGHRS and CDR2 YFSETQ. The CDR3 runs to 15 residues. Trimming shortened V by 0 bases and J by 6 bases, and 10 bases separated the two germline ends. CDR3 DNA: TGCGCCAGCAGCTTGGAGCTGACAGTTAATTCACCCCTCCACTTT. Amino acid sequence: CASSLELTVNSPLHF.

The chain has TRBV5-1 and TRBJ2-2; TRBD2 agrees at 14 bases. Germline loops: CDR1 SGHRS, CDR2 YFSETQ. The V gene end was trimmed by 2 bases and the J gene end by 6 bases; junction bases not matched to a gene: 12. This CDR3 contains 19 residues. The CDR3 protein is CASSFRLAGGDNKAGELFF. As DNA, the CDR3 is TGCGCCAGCAGCTTCCGACTAGCGGGAGGGGATAATAAGGCCGGGGAGCTGTTTTTT.

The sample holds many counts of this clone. In DNA form, the CDR3 reads TGTGCCAGTAACCGGGCGGGCAATGAGCAGTTCTTC. It yields the protein CASNRAGNEQFF. The rearrangement uses TRBV19 and TRBJ2-1; TRBD2 might be the D (5 bases). This CDR3 comprises 12 residues. V shed 7 bases and J shed 6 bases, with 10 bases lying between them. Germline CDR1 and CDR2: LNHDA and SQIVND (reference sequence). Full variable domain (missing parts from reference TRBV19 and TRBJ2-1): DGGITQSPKYLFRKEGQNVTLSCEQNLNHDAMYWYRQDPGQGLRLIYYSQIVNDFQKGDIAEGYSVSREKKESFPLTVTSAQKNPTAFYLCASNRAGNEQFFGPGTRLTVL.

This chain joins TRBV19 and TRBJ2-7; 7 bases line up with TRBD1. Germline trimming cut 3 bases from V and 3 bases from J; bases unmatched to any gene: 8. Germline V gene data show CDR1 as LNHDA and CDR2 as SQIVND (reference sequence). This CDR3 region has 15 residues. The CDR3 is CASSITTGEFYEQYF. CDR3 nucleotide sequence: TGTGCCAGTAGTATTACTACAGGGGAGTTCTACGAGCAGTACTTC.

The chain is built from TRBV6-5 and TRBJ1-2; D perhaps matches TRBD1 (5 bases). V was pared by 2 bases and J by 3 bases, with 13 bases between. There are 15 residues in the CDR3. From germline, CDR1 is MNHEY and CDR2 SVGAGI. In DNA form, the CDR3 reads TGTGCCAGCAGTTACGGGGACTTCCTTGACTATGGCTACACCTTC. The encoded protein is CASSYGDFLDYGYTF.

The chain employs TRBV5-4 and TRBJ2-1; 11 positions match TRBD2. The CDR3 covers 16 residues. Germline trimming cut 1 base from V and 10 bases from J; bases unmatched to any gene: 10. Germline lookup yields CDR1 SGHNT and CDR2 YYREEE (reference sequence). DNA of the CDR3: TGTGCCAGCAGCTTGTCTATCGGGGCTAGCGGGAGGGAGCAGTTCTTC. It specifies CASSLSIGASGREQFF.

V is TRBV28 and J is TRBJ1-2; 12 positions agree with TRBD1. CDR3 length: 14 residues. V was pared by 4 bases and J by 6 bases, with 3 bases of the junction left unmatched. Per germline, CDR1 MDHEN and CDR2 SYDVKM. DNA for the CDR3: TGTGCCAGCAGTTGGGGACAGGGGGCGAATGGCTACACCTTC. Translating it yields CASSWGQGANGYTF.

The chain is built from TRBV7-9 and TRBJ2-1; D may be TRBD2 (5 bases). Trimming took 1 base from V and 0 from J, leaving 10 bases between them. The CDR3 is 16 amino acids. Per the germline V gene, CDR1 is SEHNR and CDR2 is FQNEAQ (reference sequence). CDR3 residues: CASSLGRVPSYNEQFF. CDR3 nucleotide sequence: TGTGCCAGCAGCTTAGGGCGGGTTCCCTCCTACAATGAGCAGTTCTTC.